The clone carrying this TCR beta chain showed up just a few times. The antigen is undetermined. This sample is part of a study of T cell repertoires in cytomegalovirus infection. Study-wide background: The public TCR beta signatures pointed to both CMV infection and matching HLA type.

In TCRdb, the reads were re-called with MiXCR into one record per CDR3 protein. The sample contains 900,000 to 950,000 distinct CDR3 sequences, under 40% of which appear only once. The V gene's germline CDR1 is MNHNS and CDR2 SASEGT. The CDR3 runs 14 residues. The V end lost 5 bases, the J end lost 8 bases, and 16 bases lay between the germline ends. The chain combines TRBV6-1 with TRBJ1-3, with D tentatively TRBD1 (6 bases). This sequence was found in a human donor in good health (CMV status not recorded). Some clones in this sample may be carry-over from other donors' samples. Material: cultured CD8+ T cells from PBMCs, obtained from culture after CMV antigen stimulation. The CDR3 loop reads CASSSTGAAHTIYF. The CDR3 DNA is TGTGCCAGCAGTTCGACAGGTGCGGCACACACCATATATTTT.